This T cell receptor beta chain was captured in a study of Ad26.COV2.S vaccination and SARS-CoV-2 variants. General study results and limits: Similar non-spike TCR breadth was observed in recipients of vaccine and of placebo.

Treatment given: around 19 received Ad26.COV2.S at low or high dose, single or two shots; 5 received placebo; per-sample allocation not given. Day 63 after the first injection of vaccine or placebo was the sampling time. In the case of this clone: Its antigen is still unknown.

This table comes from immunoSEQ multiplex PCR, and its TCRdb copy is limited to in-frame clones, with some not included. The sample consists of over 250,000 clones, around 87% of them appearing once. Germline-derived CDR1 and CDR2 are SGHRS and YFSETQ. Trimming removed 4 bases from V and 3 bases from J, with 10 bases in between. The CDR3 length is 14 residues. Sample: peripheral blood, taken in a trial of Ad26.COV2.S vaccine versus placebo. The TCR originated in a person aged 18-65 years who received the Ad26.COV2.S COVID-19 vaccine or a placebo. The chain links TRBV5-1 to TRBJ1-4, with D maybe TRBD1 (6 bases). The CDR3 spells CASSPDRPNEKLFF. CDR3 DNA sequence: TGCGCCAGCAGCCCGGACAGACCTAATGAAAAACTGTTTTTT.